This TCR beta chain appears in the sequencing data of a study of metastatic and nonmetastatic thyroid tumors. Study background: The study looked at repertoires side by side in blood and in tumor or nodule tissue from malignant and benign thyroid patients.

Under the authors' procedure: A classifier of distant metastasis in papillary thyroid cancer was built from CDR3 differences (across clinicopathological groups). TCRdb re-called the PCR reads with MiXCR. These V and J calls rely on TCRdb rather than the paper's analysis. The sample shows around 23,000 clones, 25% to 30% of them seen only once. This clone is labeled as medium-sized. What it binds is not known. Treatment of any kind had been given to no patient before thyroid surgery. Study-wide results and limits: Benign nodules reportedly had significantly lower TCR beta diversity than malignant thyroid tumors in blood and tumor.

The V segment lost 2 bases and the J segment 5 bases; nucleotides outside the gene matches: 1. Germline V gene sequence: CDR1 MNHEY, CDR2 SVGAGI. The CDR3 covers 13 residues. The clonotype originates from a female donor with papillary thyroid cancer or a benign thyroid nodule (not recorded which). Some clones in this sample may be carry-over from other donors' samples. Sequencing was done on a sample of tumor tissue. The genes are TRBV6-5 and TRBJ2-7, with 9 nucleotides matching TRBD1. For the CDR3, the DNA is TGTGCCAGCAGTTACAACAGGGGGCACGAGCAGTACTTC. Translation: CASSYNRGHEQYF.